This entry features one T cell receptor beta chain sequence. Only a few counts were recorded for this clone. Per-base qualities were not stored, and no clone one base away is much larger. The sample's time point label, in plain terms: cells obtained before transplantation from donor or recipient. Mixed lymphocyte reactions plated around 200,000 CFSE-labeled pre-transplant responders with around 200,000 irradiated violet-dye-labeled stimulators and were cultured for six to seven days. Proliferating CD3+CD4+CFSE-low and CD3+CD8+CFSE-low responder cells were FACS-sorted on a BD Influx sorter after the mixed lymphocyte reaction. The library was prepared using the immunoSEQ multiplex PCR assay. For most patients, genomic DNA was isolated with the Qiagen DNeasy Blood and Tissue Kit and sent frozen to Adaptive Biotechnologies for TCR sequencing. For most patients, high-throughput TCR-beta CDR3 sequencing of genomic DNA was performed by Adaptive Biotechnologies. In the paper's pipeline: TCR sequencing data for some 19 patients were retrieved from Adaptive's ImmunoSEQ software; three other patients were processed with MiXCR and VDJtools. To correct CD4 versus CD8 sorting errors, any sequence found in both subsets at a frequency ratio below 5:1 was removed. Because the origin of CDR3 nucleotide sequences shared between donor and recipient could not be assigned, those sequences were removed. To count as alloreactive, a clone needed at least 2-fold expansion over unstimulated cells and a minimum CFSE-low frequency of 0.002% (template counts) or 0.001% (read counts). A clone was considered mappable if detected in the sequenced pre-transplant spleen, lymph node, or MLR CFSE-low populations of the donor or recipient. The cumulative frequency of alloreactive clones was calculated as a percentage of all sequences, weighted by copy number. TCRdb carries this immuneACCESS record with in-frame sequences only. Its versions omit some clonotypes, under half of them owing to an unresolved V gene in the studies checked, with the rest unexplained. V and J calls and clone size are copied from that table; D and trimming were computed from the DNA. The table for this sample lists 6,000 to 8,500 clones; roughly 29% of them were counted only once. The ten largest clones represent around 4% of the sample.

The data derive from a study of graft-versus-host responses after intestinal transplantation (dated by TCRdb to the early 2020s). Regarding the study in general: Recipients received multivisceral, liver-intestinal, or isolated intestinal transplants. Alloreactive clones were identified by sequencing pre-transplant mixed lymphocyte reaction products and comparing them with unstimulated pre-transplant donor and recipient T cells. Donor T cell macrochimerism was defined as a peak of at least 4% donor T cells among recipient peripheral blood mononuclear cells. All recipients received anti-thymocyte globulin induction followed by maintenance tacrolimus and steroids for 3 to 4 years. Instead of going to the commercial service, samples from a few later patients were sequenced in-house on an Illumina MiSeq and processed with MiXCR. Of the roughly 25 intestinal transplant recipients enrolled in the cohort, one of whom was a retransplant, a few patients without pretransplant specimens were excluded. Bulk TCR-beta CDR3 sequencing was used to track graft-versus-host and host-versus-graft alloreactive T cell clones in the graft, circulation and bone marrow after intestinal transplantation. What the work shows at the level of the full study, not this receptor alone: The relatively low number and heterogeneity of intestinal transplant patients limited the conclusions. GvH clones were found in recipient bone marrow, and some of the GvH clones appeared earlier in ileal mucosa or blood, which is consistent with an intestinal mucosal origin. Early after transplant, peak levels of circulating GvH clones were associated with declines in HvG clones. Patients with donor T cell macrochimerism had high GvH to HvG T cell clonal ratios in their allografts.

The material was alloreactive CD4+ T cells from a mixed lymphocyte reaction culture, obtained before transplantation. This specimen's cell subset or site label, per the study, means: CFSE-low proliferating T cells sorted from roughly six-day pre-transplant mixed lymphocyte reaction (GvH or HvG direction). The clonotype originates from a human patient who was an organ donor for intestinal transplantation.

The CDR3 protein: CASSLTPVYEQYF. The sequenced DNA: TGTGCCAGCAGCCTTACTCCGGTCTACGAGCAGTACTTC. This chain joins TRBV5-4 to TRBJ2-7; the D segment cannot be called with confidence. The V and J ends are trimmed by 4 bases and 3 bases, leaving 11 bases between them. The germline V gene (reference sequence) yields SGHNT for CDR1 and YYREEE for CDR2. From the cysteine up to the phenylalanine, the CDR3 has a length of 13 residues. Solely the CDR3 DNA is kept, with 39 bases framed from the first base.